This T cell receptor (beta chain) derives from a study of T-cell memory formation after mild COVID-19. Turning to the study itself: TCR clusters were mostly donor specific.

TCRdb called the 5' RACE reads again in MiXCR, with one record for every CDR3 protein. The table lists tens of thousands of distinct CDR3 sequences, approximately 16% of them singletons. General observations from the study: Day 15 to 85 contractors were CD4/CD8 balanced; later expanders leaned CD4+.

With V trimmed by 0 bases and J by 4 bases, 2 bases remained unmatched. The germline V gene has CDR1 SGHVS and CDR2 FNYEAQ. This CDR3 region has 16 residues. As for this clonotype: Its antigen is undetermined.

This TCR came from an adult woman who had mild COVID-19 (a few samples of this study predate the infection). Cell type and time point are not known. The material sequenced was PBMCs or a T cell subset sorted from them (not recorded which). V usage is TRBV7-6 and J usage is TRBJ2-5, with TRBD2 identical over 13 bases. As DNA, the CDR3 is TGTGCCAGCAGCTTAGCACTAGCGGGAGGGCTAGAGACCCAGTACTTC. Amino acid sequence: CASSLALAGGLETQYF.